This TCR beta chain was recovered during a study of cytomegalovirus exposure and HLA in healthy donors. This CDR3 region has 16 residues. Germline V lookup: CDR1 WNHNN, CDR2 SYGVQD (reference sequence). After removal of 6 bases from V and 2 bases from J, the junction contained 7 bases not matched to a gene. In the PCR, 60 Vbeta and 13 Jbeta primers were used. Sequenced by immunoSEQ multiplex PCR; TCRdb stores in-frame clones only, minus some. This repertoire shows over 120,000 clones, approximately 80% found once; its top ten account for about 4%. The genes are TRBV10-1 and TRBJ2-2; 9 nucleotides agree with TRBD1. The specimen was PBMCs. The receptor's source is a male donor in good health and CMV-seronegative. Here the CDR3 DNA reads TGCGCCAGCAGACAACAGGGGGCGCGAAACACCGGGGAGCTGTTTTTT. Its protein is CASRQQGARNTGELFF.